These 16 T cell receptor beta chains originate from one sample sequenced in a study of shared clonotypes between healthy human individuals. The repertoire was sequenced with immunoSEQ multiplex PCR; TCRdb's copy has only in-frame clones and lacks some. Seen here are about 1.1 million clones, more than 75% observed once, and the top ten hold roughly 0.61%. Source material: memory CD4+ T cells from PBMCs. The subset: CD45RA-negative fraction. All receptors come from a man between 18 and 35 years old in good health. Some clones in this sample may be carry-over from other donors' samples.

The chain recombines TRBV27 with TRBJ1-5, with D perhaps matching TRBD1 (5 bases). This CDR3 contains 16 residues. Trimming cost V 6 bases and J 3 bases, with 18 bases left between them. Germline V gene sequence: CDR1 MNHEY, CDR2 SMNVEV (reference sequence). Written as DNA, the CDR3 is TGTGCCAGCAGATCCGGCCGGGACGGCTACAATCAGCCCCAGCATTTT. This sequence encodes CASRSGRDGYNQPQHF.

In nucleotides, the CDR3 is TGTGCCAGCTCGCGACTGCCAGGGGCAAAAGAGCCCCAGCATTTT. This gives the protein CASSRLPGAKEPQHF. The V call is TRBV18, the J call TRBJ1-5; tentative D call: TRBD1 (6 bases). Germline V gene sequence: CDR1 KGHSH, CDR2 LQKENI. V was clipped by 6 bases and J by 8 bases, with 20 bases between them. The CDR3 consists of 15 residues.

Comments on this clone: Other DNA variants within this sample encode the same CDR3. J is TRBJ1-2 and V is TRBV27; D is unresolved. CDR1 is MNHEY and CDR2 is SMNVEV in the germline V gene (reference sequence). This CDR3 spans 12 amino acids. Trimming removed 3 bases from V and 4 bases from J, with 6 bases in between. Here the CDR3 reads CASSFRGYGYTF. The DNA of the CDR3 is TGTGCCAGCAGTTTTCGGGGCTATGGCTACACCTTC.

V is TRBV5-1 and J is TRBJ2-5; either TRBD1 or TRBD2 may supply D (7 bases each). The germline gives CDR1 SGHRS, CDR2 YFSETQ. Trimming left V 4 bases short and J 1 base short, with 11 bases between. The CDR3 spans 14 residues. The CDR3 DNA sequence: TGCGCCAGCAGCGCAGGGGGGGCCCAAGAGACCCAGTACTTC. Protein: CASSAGGAQETQYF.

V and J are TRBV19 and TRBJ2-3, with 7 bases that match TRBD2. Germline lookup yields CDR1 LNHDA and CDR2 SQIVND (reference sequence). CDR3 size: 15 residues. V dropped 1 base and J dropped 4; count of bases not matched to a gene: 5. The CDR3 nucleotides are TGTGCCAGTAGTATAGGCGGGAGAGACGCAGATACGCAGTATTTT. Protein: CASSIGGRDADTQYF.

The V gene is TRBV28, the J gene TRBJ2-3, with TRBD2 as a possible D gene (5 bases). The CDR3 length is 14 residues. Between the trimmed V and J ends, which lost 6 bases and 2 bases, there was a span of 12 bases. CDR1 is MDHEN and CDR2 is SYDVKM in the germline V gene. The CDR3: CASRLTTYTDTQYF. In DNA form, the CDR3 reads TGTGCCAGCAGACTGACTACTTACACAGATACGCAGTATTTT. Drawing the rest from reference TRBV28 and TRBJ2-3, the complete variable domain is DVKVTQSSRYLVKRTGEKVFLECVQDMDHENMFWYRQDPGLGLRLIYFSYDVKMKEKGDIPEGYSVSREKKERFSLILESASTNQTSMYLCASRLTTYTDTQYFGPGTRLTVL.

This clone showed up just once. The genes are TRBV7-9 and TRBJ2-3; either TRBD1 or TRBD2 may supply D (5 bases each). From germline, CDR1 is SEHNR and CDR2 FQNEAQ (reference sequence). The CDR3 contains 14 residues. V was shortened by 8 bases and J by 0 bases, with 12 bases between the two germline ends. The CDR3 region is CASSEWDSTDTQYF. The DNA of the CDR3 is TGTGCCAGCTCCGAGTGGGACAGCACAGATACGCAGTATTTT.

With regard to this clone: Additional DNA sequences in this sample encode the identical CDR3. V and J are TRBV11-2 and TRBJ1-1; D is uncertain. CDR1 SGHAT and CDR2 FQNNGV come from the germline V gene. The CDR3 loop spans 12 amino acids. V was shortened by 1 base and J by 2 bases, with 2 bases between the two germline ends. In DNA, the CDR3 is TGTGCCAGCAGCTTAGCTAACACTGAAGCTTTCTTT. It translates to CASSLANTEAFF.

In DNA form, the CDR3 reads TGCGCCAGCAGCTTATCAAGCGGGAGCAGTGAGCAGTTCTTC. This translates into CASSLSSGSSEQFF. The rearrangement uses TRBV5-1 and TRBJ2-1; 8 bases match TRBD2. V lost 2 bases, J lost 9 bases, and 7 bases stayed unmatched. Germline lookup yields CDR1 SGHRS and CDR2 YFSETQ. The CDR3 has 14 residues.

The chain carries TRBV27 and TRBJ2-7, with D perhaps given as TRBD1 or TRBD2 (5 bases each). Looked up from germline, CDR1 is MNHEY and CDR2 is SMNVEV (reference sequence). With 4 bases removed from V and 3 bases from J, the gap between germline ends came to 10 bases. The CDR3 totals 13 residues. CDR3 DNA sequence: TGTGCCAGCAGTTCCGGGACCTTCTACGAGCAGTACTTC. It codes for CASSSGTFYEQYF.

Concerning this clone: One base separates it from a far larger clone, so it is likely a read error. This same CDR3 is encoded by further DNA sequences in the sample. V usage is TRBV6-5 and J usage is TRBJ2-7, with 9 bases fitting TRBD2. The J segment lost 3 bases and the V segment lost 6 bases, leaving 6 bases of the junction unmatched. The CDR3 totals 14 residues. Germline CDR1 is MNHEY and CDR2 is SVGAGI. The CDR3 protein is CASSSTAGGYEQYF. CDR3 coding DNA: TGTGCCAGCAGCTCCACAGCGGGAGGCTACGAGCAGTACTTC.

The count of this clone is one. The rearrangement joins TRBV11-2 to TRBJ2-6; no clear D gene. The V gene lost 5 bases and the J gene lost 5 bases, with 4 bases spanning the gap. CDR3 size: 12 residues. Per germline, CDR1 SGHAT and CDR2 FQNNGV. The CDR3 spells CASSTRANVLTF. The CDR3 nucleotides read TGTGCCAGCAGCACTCGGGCCAACGTCCTGACTTTC.

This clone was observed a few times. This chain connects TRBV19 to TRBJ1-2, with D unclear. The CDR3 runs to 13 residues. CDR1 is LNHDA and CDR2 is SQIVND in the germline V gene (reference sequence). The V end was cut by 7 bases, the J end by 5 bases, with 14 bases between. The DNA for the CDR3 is TGTGCCAGTAAGCGAGGGAGATGGTATGGCTACACCTTC. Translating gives CASKRGRWYGYTF.

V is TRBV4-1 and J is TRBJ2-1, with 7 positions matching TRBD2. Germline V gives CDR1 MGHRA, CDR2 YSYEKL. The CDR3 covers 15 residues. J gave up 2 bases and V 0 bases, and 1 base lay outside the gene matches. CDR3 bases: TGCGCCAGCAGCCAAGAGCGGGAGACCTACAATGAGCAGTTCTTC. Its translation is CASSQERETYNEQFF.

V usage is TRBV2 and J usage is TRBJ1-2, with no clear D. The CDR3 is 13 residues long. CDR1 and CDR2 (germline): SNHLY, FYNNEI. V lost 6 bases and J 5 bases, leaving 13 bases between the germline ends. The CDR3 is CASRVGRLYGYTF. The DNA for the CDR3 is TGTGCCAGCAGGGTCGGTAGGCTATATGGCTACACCTTC.

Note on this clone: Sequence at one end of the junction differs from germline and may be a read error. CDR3 DNA: TGTGCCAGCAGCCAAGGGACTAGCGGACAAAGCACAGATACACAGTATTTT. It codes for CASSQGTSGQSTDTQYF. V and J are TRBV4-2 and TRBJ2-3, with TRBD2 matching 10 bases. The CDR3 contains 17 residues. Per germline, CDR1 LGHNA and CDR2 YNFKEQ.